This T cell receptor (beta chain) was captured in a study of CD8 T cells in Susac syndrome. After extraction with the RNeasy kit, roughly 0.45 to 1 ug of the RNA was reverse transcribed using random hexamers. Amplification of TCR beta CDR3 across 54 Vbeta and 13 Jbeta was performed with immunoSEQ multiplex PCR. TCRdb re-called the immunoSEQ multiplex PCR reads with MiXCR, one entry per CDR3 protein. There are about 170,000 distinct CDR3 sequences in the sample; approximately 93% occur only once, and about 0.088% lies in the top ten. V shed 2 bases and J shed 6 bases, with 12 bases lying between them. The length of the CDR3 is 14 residues. Looked up from germline, CDR1 is MNHEY and CDR2 is SVGAGI. Bulk CD8+ and CD4+ cells came from magnetic negative isolation; CD8+ TEMRA by FACS.

The sequence was obtained from a human donor with multiple sclerosis. The rearrangement joins TRBV6-5 to TRBJ2-3, with no clear D. Source material: CD4+ T cells from PBMCs. CDR3 loop: CASSYATPPDTQYF. The CDR3 coding sequence is TGTGCCAGCAGTTACGCGACCCCCCCCGATACGCAGTATTTT.